The 16 T cell receptor beta chains given below trace back to one sample, sequenced in a study of control samples from healthy donors and cancer patients. Repertoires were generated with immunoSEQ multiplex PCR, while TCRdb's copy carries only in-frame clones and drops some. The sample records 110,000 to 150,000 clones, 70% to 90% being singletons. The sample consisted of blood. These TCRs come from a woman in her 30s in good health.

The V call is TRBV25-1, the J call TRBJ1-1, with D maybe TRBD1 (6 bases). This CDR3 is 14 amino acids long. Germline CDR1 is MGHDK and CDR2 is SYGVNS. Trimming removed 1 base at V and 6 bases at J, with 12 bases between. CDR3 sequence (DNA): TGTGCCAGCAGTGAATCCAGGGGAATGGCTGAAGCTTTCTTT. Its protein product is CASSESRGMAEAFF.

The V and J genes are TRBV19 and TRBJ2-3, with D maybe TRBD1 (5 bases). The germline CDR1 and CDR2 sequences are LNHDA and SQIVND (reference sequence). There are 15 residues in the CDR3. The ends were cut back, 4 bases at V and 0 bases at J, with 11 bases in the middle. CDR3 sequence (DNA): TGTGCCAGTAGTACTCAGGGCACTAGCACAGATACGCAGTATTTT. It encodes CASSTQGTSTDTQYF.

The gene calls are TRBV7-9 and TRBJ2-3; 9 nucleotides line up with TRBD1. Germline assignment: CDR1 SEHNR and CDR2 FQNEAQ (reference sequence). This CDR3 is built from 15 residues. With 8 bases clipped from V and 3 bases from J, the junction kept 9 bases outside the gene matches. The chain's CDR3 is CASGEQGAGTDTQYF. The CDR3 DNA sequence: TGTGCCAGCGGAGAACAGGGGGCAGGAACAGATACGCAGTATTTT.

The chain joins TRBV11-3 to TRBJ2-5; D uncertain. This CDR3 is built from 13 residues. V lost 5 bases, J lost 3 bases, and 10 bases lay in between. Germline V CDR1 and CDR2: SGHNT, YENEEA. The CDR3 is CASSPLTKETQYF. DNA of the CDR3: TGTGCCAGCAGCCCCTTAACTAAAGAGACCCAGTACTTC.

Within the sample, this clone is medium-sized (0.01 to 0.1%). The rearrangement uses TRBV14 and TRBJ2-7, with D possibly called TRBD1 or TRBD2 (7 bases each). The germline V gene encodes CDR1 SGHDN and CDR2 FVKESK. Trimming removed 3 bases from V and 5 bases from J, with 20 bases in between. This CDR3 is built from 16 residues. CDR3 sequence reads: CASSHALARGGHEQYF. CDR3 DNA sequence: TGTGCCAGCAGCCACGCCCTTGCCAGGGGGGGACACGAGCAGTACTTC.

The chain combines TRBV10-3 with TRBJ1-2, with 8 bases aligning to TRBD1. The CDR3 has 15 residues. The V gene end was trimmed by 6 bases and the J gene end by 4 bases; junction bases not matched to a gene: 10. Germline V gene sequence: CDR1 ENHRY, CDR2 SYGVKD. CDR3 sequence reads: CAISVQGAVGYGYTF. The CDR3 DNA is TGTGCCATCAGCGTCCAGGGGGCTGTTGGCTATGGCTACACCTTC.

This chain connects TRBV9 to TRBJ2-4; tentative D call: TRBD1 (5 bases). CDR1 is SGDLS and CDR2 is YYNGEE in the germline V gene. Trimming removed 0 bases from V and 9 bases from J, with 13 bases in between. This CDR3 is 14 amino acids long. The CDR3 spells CASSVATGDGIQYF. Written as DNA, the CDR3 is TGTGCCAGCAGCGTAGCCACAGGCGATGGCATTCAGTACTTC.

The chain couples TRBV7-9 to TRBJ2-3; possibly TRBD2 for D (5 bases). This CDR3 region has 16 residues. Germline lookup yields CDR1 SEHNR and CDR2 FQNEAQ (reference sequence). V was trimmed by 7 bases and J by 3 bases, leaving 20 bases between them. CDR3 in DNA: TGTGCCAGCACCTCGTTCCGGGGTTGGGAAACAGATACGCAGTATTTT. This codes for CASTSFRGWETDTQYF.

The V and J genes are TRBV29-1 and TRBJ1-2; TRBD1 aligns across 7 bases. The germline V gene encodes CDR1 SQVTM and CDR2 ANQGSEA. This CDR3 contains 16 residues. V shed 5 bases and J 5 bases; nucleotides not matched to a gene: 17. The CDR3 region is CSVLPYQGTENYGYTF. In DNA, the CDR3 is TGCAGCGTTCTACCGTACCAAGGGACAGAGAATTATGGCTACACCTTC.

The chain recombines TRBV7-2 with TRBJ2-7; TRBD2 might be the D (6 bases). The CDR3 has 16 residues. Germline V lookup: CDR1 SGHTA, CDR2 FQGNSA. The ends were cut back, 5 bases at V and 0 bases at J, with 17 bases in the middle. CDR3 region: CASSPRALRDSYEQYF. As DNA, the CDR3 is TGTGCCAGCAGCCCGAGGGCCCTGCGGGACTCCTACGAGCAGTACTTC.

This chain connects TRBV5-1 to TRBJ2-2, with D possibly matching TRBD2 (5 bases). V lost 0 bases to trimming and J lost 5 bases, with 11 bases between them. The CDR3 is 15 amino acids. Per the germline V gene, CDR1 is SGHRS and CDR2 is YFSETQ. The CDR3 nucleotides are TGCGCCAGCAGCTTGGCCGGGGTTAGGACCGGGGAGCTGTTTTTT. This sequence encodes CASSLAGVRTGELFF.

A few counts support this clone. The DNA of the CDR3 is TGTGCCAGCAGCAAACAGGGGGCGGAGAATCAGCCCCAGCATTTT. Protein sequence: CASSKQGAENQPQHF. The V gene is TRBV7-9, the J gene TRBJ1-5, with 9 bases lining up with TRBD1. V trimming: 5 bases; J trimming: 4 bases; junction bases outside the gene matches: 6. This CDR3 spans 15 amino acids. Per germline, CDR1 SEHNR and CDR2 FQNEAQ (reference sequence).

This clone came up once. In DNA form, the CDR3 reads TGTGCCAGCAGCTTACTGGGCGACTCACATGGCTACACCTTC. Encoded protein: CASSLLGDSHGYTF. The chain links TRBV7-2 to TRBJ1-2; D gene unclear. This CDR3 is built from 14 residues. The V end was cut by 2 bases, the J end by 6 bases, with 13 bases between. Per germline, CDR1 SGHTA and CDR2 FQGNSA. Based on the CDR3 plus reference TRBV7-2 and TRBJ1-2, the full variable domain is GAGVSQSPSNKVTEKGKDVELRCDPISGHTALYWYRQSLGQGLEFLIYFQGNSAPDKSGLPSDRFSAERTGGSVSTLTIQRTQQEDSAVYLCASSLLGDSHGYTFGSGTRLTVV.

This rearrangement joins TRBV2 to TRBJ1-1; no clear D. CDR3 size: 16 residues. Deletions cut 2 bases from V and 0 bases from J, with 13 bases between. Germline values: CDR1 SNHLY, CDR2 FYNNEI. The chain's CDR3 is CASSESVSWLNTEAFF. DNA of the CDR3: TGTGCCAGCAGTGAATCGGTTTCGTGGCTGAACACTGAAGCTTTCTTT.

This chain connects TRBV5-4 to TRBJ2-2, with D possibly matching TRBD2 (6 bases). The CDR3 extends over 14 amino acids. Looked up from germline, CDR1 is SGHNT and CDR2 is YYREEE (reference sequence). V was shortened by 4 bases and J by 3 bases, with 10 bases between the two germline ends. Here the CDR3 DNA reads TGTGCCAGCAGCCGCCGGGACTACACCGGGGAGCTGTTTTTT. It translates to CASSRRDYTGELFF.

This chain connects TRBV5-6 to TRBJ2-7; TRBD1 is a possible D gene (7 bases). Germline V gene lookup returns CDR1 SGHDT and CDR2 YYEEEE. The CDR3 has 14 amino acids. The V end was cut by 7 bases, the J end by 3 bases, with 17 bases between. The DNA for the CDR3 is TGTGCCAGCCATACCAGGGGGGCTGGCTACGAGCAGTACTTC. Translated, it gives CASHTRGAGYEQYF.